This T cell receptor (beta chain) appears in the sequencing data of a study of shared clonotypes between healthy human individuals. Whole-study findings and limits: Sequencing depth was expected to affect clonotype sharing among donors.

The germline gives CDR1 SGHTA, CDR2 FQGNSA. Trimming cost V 2 bases and J 2 bases, with 10 bases left between them. The CDR3 has 14 residues. About this clone: Its antigen is undetermined.

Profiling relied on immunoSEQ multiplex PCR, and the TCRdb table lists in-frame clones only, not all of them. The data hold about 2.4 million clones, with 80% to 95% observed a single time. This clonotype was sampled from a man younger than 35 in good health. Some clones in this sample may be carry-over from other donors' samples. Sequencing used naive CD4+ T cells from PBMCs. Subset noted: CD45RA+ positively selected. The V call is TRBV7-2, the J call TRBJ2-7, with D tentatively TRBD1 (6 bases). In DNA, the CDR3 is TGTGCCAGCAGCTTAATACAGGGCGCCTACGAGCAGTACTTC. It encodes CASSLIQGAYEQYF.